The 29 T cell receptor beta chains below were found in one sample sequenced in a study of CD8 T cells in Susac syndrome. The RNA input was about 0.5 to 1 ug, and it was reverse transcribed with random hexamers. TCRdb reprocessed the immunoSEQ multiplex PCR reads with MiXCR, giving one entry per CDR3 protein. The sample lists fewer than 200,000 distinct CDR3 sequences; 75% to 95% were seen once. Sequenced sample: CD4+ T cells from PBMCs. The receptor set was obtained from a human donor with Susac syndrome.

The chain has TRBV6-1 and TRBJ2-1; maybe TRBD1 (6 bases). Germline V gene sequence: CDR1 MNHNS, CDR2 SASEGT. This CDR3 region has 15 residues. V was clipped by 0 bases and J by 8 bases, with 14 bases between them. This CDR3 is CASSEAPGQPYEQFF. Written as DNA, the CDR3 is TGTGCCAGCAGTGAAGCGCCGGGACAACCGTATGAGCAGTTCTTC.

The V and J genes are TRBV10-3 and TRBJ2-1; 8 bases match TRBD2. Germline V CDR1 and CDR2: ENHRY, SYGVKD. V lost 0 bases, J lost 2 bases, and 3 bases stayed unmatched. The CDR3 contains 16 residues. For the CDR3, the DNA is TGTGCCATCAGTGAGTCGGGAGCGGGAGCCTACAATGAGCAGTTCTTC. Its translation: CAISESGAGAYNEQFF.

The gene calls are TRBV12-3 or TRBV12-4 and TRBJ1-1; D perhaps matches TRBD1 (5 bases). The CDR3 has 13 residues. Deletions cut 5 bases from V and 4 bases from J, with 11 bases between. Here the CDR3 reads CASSPRGGTEAFF. CDR3 coding DNA: TGTGCCAGCAGTCCCCGCGGGGGCACTGAAGCTTTCTTT.

This rearrangement joins TRBV5-8 to TRBJ1-5; TRBD1 matches at 7 bases. The V and J ends lost 4 bases and 3 bases, in that order; junction bases with no gene match: 4. Germline V gives CDR1 SGHTS, CDR2 YDEGEE. CDR3 length: 14 amino acids. In nucleotides, the CDR3 is TGTGCCAGCAGCCCGGGACAGAACAATCAGCCCCAGCATTTT. Translating it yields CASSPGQNNQPQHF.

As regards this clonotype: At one end the junction does not follow the germline gene, possibly because of a read error. The J gene is TRBJ2-1, the V gene TRBV12-3 or TRBV12-4; D unclear. CDR3 length equals 11 residues. The CDR3 is CASRVDKEQFF. The CDR3 region has the DNA TGTGCCAGCAGAGTCGACAAGGAGCAGTTCTTC.

The chain carries TRBV30 and TRBJ1-4, with 8 bases that match TRBD1. Germline V lookup: CDR1 GTSNPN, CDR2 SVGIG (reference sequence). This CDR3 has 15 amino acids. Unmatched junction bases numbered 11, after V lost 3 bases and J lost 8 bases. CDR3 coding DNA: TGTGCCTGGAGCGGAAACAGGGGGGAAGTGGAAAAACTGTTTTTT. Amino acids: CAWSGNRGEVEKLFF.

The chain combines TRBV5-1 with TRBJ2-6; perhaps TRBD1 as D (5 bases). Germline V gives CDR1 SGHRS, CDR2 YFSETQ. The ends were cut back, 2 bases at V and 2 bases at J, with 8 bases in the middle. CDR3 length: 15 residues. The CDR3 reads CASSLGETGANVLTF. DNA for the CDR3: TGCGCCAGCAGCTTAGGGGAAACTGGGGCCAACGTCCTGACTTTC.

The J gene is TRBJ2-5, the V gene TRBV10-3; D possibly corresponds to TRBD1 (6 bases). Germline loops: CDR1 ENHRY, CDR2 SYGVKD. The V end lost 4 bases, the J end lost 5 bases, and 14 bases lay between the germline ends. This CDR3 comprises 14 residues. This CDR3 reads CAISARDKEETQYF. In nucleotides, the CDR3 is TGTGCCATCAGTGCCCGGGACAAAGAGGAGACCCAGTACTTC.

The rearrangement uses TRBV24-1 and TRBJ2-3; 7 bases are shared with TRBD2. This CDR3 spans 15 amino acids. V shed 6 bases and J 0 bases; nucleotides not matched to a gene: 5. The germline V gene has CDR1 KGHDR and CDR2 SFDVKD. The CDR3 region has the DNA TGTGCCACCAGTCTCAGCGGGGCTAGCACAGATACGCAGTATTTT. It encodes CATSLSGASTDTQYF.

The chain uses TRBV12-3 or TRBV12-4 and TRBJ2-7; unclear D gene. The CDR3 length is 11 residues. V lost 6 bases to trimming and J lost 7 bases, with 10 bases between them. DNA of the CDR3: TGTGCCAGCAGGGGGTTTGGGGAGCAGTACTTC. Protein product: CASRGFGEQYF.

The genes are TRBV7-3 and TRBJ1-1; tentatively, D is TRBD1 (6 bases). V was shortened by 4 bases and J by 4 bases, with 10 bases between the two germline ends. Germline V gene data show CDR1 as SGHTA and CDR2 as FQGTGA. This CDR3 comprises 13 residues. CDR3 protein: CASSSGESTEAFF. The DNA for the CDR3 is TGTGCCAGCAGCTCAGGGGAATCCACTGAAGCTTTCTTT.

CDR3 sequence: CASRDPLATDTQYF. The CDR3 region has the DNA TGCGCCAGCAGAGATCCTCTAGCGACAGATACGCAGTATTTT. The chain links TRBV10-2 to TRBJ2-3; maybe TRBD2 (6 bases). Germline V gene sequence: CDR1 WSHSY, CDR2 SAAADI. V dropped 6 bases and J dropped 3 bases, with 13 bases sitting between them. The CDR3 length is 14 residues.

This chain connects TRBV5-4 to TRBJ1-2, with TRBD1 as a possible D gene (5 bases). V lost 3 bases and J lost 2, with 11 bases in between. This CDR3 is built from 14 residues. The germline CDR1 and CDR2 sequences are SGHNT and YYREEE (reference sequence). This CDR3 is CASSWWGDNYGYTF. CDR3 nucleotides: TGTGCCAGCAGCTGGTGGGGCGACAACTATGGCTACACCTTC.

The chain uses TRBV5-6 and TRBJ1-1, with 7 bases lining up with TRBD1. The V gene end was trimmed by 2 bases and the J gene end by 0 bases; junction bases not matched to a gene: 4. This CDR3 spans 15 amino acids. The germline gives CDR1 SGHDT, CDR2 YYEEEE. CDR3 DNA: TGTGCCAGCAGCTTCATGGGGACAGTGAACACTGAAGCTTTCTTT. Amino acid sequence: CASSFMGTVNTEAFF.

This rearrangement joins TRBV7-2 to TRBJ2-7; 9 nucleotides match TRBD2. This CDR3 has 13 residues. The J segment lost 5 bases and the V segment lost 4 bases, leaving 3 bases of the junction unmatched. CDR1 and CDR2 from the germline V gene are SGHTA and FQGNSA. CDR3 nucleotide sequence: TGTGCCAGCAGCTGGGCGGGGGGGCACGAGCAGTACTTC. It yields the protein CASSWAGGHEQYF.

This clonotype showed up just once. The rearrangement uses TRBV14 and TRBJ2-7, with D tentatively TRBD1 or TRBD2 (5 bases each). V was trimmed by 4 bases and J by 0 bases, leaving 13 bases between them. The length of the CDR3 is 15 residues. Germline values: CDR1 SGHDN, CDR2 FVKESK. The CDR3 region is CASSRYQGDSYEQYF. CDR3 bases: TGTGCCAGCAGCCGATACCAGGGAGACTCCTACGAGCAGTACTTC.

The DNA for the CDR3 is TGCGCCAGCAGCTTGGGGGACAGGGACACTGAAGCTTTCTTT. Its protein product is CASSLGDRDTEAFF. The chain carries TRBV5-1 and TRBJ1-1; TRBD1 agrees at 9 bases. The germline gives CDR1 SGHRS, CDR2 YFSETQ. With 0 bases clipped from V and 3 bases from J, the junction kept 0 bases outside the gene matches. CDR3 size: 14 residues.

CDR3 coding DNA: TGTGCCAGCAGTGAAACTGCGGGAGGGGAGACCCAGTACTTC. This codes for CASSETAGGETQYF. V is TRBV2 and J is TRBJ2-5; TRBD2 aligns across 9 bases. There are 14 residues in the CDR3. The germline V gene encodes CDR1 SNHLY and CDR2 FYNNEI. V lost 2 bases to trimming and J lost 5 bases; unmatched junction nucleotides: 3.

V gene TRBV7-9 combines with J gene TRBJ1-4; tentative D call: TRBD1 (5 bases). CDR1 SEHNR and CDR2 FQNEAQ come from the germline V gene (reference sequence). The CDR3 length is 15 residues. V dropped 5 bases and J dropped 4 bases, with 14 bases sitting between them. This chain's CDR3 is CASSPTFGGNEKLFF. The CDR3 DNA is TGTGCCAGCAGCCCGACCTTCGGGGGTAATGAAAAACTGTTTTTT.

With regard to this clonotype: The conserved closing phenylalanine or tryptophan is absent in this CDR3, likely reflecting a read error. The J gene is TRBJ2-7, the V gene TRBV5-1; 8 bases fit TRBD1. The CDR3 totals 14 residues. After removal of 3 bases from V and 4 bases from J, the junction contained 6 bases not matched to a gene. Germline lookup yields CDR1 SGHRS and CDR2 YFSETQ. CDR3 region: CASSSGQGPYEQYL. The CDR3 region has the DNA TGCGCCAGCAGCTCCGGACAGGGCCCTTACGAGCAGTACTTG.

The chain has TRBV19 and TRBJ1-2; D gene unclear. Germline loops: CDR1 LNHDA, CDR2 SQIVND (reference sequence). Deletions cut 4 bases from V and 0 bases from J, with 6 bases between. CDR3 size: 13 residues. The CDR3 loop is CASSTDTNYGYTF. Written as DNA, the CDR3 is TGTGCCAGTAGTACTGACACTAACTATGGCTACACCTTC.

The rearrangement uses TRBV20-1 and TRBJ2-7, with D perhaps TRBD1 or TRBD2 (5 bases each). Germline V gene lookup returns CDR1 DFQATT and CDR2 SNEGSKA (reference sequence). The CDR3 sequence is 13 residues long. V shed 5 bases and J shed 3 bases, with 14 bases lying between them. Here the CDR3 reads CSAPGPTNYEQYF. The CDR3 nucleotides are TGCAGTGCTCCGGGACCAACGAACTACGAGCAGTACTTC.

J is TRBJ2-3 and V is TRBV25-1, with D possibly being TRBD1 or TRBD2 (5 bases each). The CDR3 loop spans 16 amino acids. CDR1 is MGHDK and CDR2 is SYGVNS in the germline V gene. Between the trimmed V and J ends, which lost 4 bases and 7 bases, there was a span of 21 bases. The CDR3 loop reads CASSVSPGRGANTQYF. The DNA of the CDR3 is TGTGCCAGCAGTGTATCCCCGGGCCGGGGCGCGAATACGCAGTATTTT.

This chain links TRBV5-1 with TRBJ2-2; D might be TRBD1 (5 bases). CDR3 length: 15 amino acids. V was pared by 2 bases and J by 4 bases, with 12 bases between. Germline CDR1 SGHRS, CDR2 YFSETQ. This chain's CDR3 is CASSLDRTLTGELFF. The CDR3 DNA is TGCGCCAGCAGCTTAGACAGAACCCTCACCGGGGAGCTGTTTTTT.

The CDR3 DNA is TGTGCCAGCAGCCAAGAGGACTCGAACACTGAAGCTTTCTTT. It encodes CASSQEDSNTEAFF. V is TRBV3-1 and J is TRBJ1-1; D gene ambiguous. Germline loops: CDR1 LGHDT, CDR2 YNNKEL (reference sequence). This CDR3 has 14 amino acids. The ends were cut back, 0 bases at V and 1 base at J, with 6 bases in the middle.

The chain carries TRBV7-9 and TRBJ1-2; D gene ambiguous. The CDR3 is made up of 13 amino acids. Trimming stripped 1 base from V and 4 bases from J, with 7 bases between. Germline V lookup: CDR1 SEHNR, CDR2 FQNEAQ (reference sequence). CDR3: CASSLDTVYGYTF. Here the CDR3 DNA reads TGTGCCAGCAGCTTAGATACAGTCTATGGCTACACCTTC.

This clonotype was detected once. The gene calls are TRBV29-1 and TRBJ1-2, with unresolved D. This CDR3 contains 13 residues. Germline V gene lookup returns CDR1 SQVTM and CDR2 ANQGSEA. V was pared by 4 bases and J by 1 base, with 10 bases between. This CDR3 reads CSVGSELNYGYTF. The DNA for the CDR3 is TGCAGCGTTGGTTCCGAGCTTAACTATGGCTACACCTTC.

The V gene is TRBV19, the J gene TRBJ2-2; maybe TRBD1 (5 bases). The V end was cut by 3 bases, the J end by 2 bases, with 13 bases between. The length of the CDR3 is 16 residues. Germline V gene data show CDR1 as LNHDA and CDR2 as SQIVND (reference sequence). The CDR3 coding sequence is TGTGCCAGTAGTATGGCTGGGGCTGCTAACACCGGGGAGCTGTTTTTT. This sequence encodes CASSMAGAANTGELFF.

The rearrangement uses TRBV6-1 and TRBJ2-3; 8 positions match TRBD2. The CDR3 runs to 16 residues. Germline V gene lookup returns CDR1 MNHNS and CDR2 SASEGT. V shed 5 bases and J 0 bases; nucleotides not matched to a gene: 7. The CDR3 DNA sequence: TGTGCCAGCAGTCGCCGGACTAGCTCCAGCACAGATACGCAGTATTTT. As protein: CASSRRTSSSTDTQYF.